The clone carrying this TCR beta chain was found a few times. The sample belongs to a study of CD8 T cells in Susac syndrome. cDNA came from around 0.5 to 1 ug RNA primed by random hexamers. Amplification of TCR beta CDR3 was carried out by immunoSEQ multiplex PCR, which covered 54 Vbeta and 13 Jbeta segments. TCRdb processed the immunoSEQ multiplex PCR reads anew with MiXCR; each CDR3 protein has one entry. Altogether some 180,000 distinct CDR3 sequences are present, about 95% being singletons, with the ten largest covering approximately 0.1%. Isolation of CD8+ and CD4+ T cells was performed negatively, whereas enrichment of TEMRA cells was done by FACS. V dropped 4 bases and J dropped 3 bases, with 9 bases sitting between them. Germline CDR1 and CDR2: KGHSH and LQKENI. The CDR3 contains 13 residues.

The chain links TRBV18 to TRBJ1-1; unclear D gene. The specimen sequenced was CD4+ T cells from PBMCs. The sequence came from a human donor in good health. CDR3: CASSLGRDTEAFF. CDR3 bases: TGTGCCAGCTCACTCGGACGGGACACTGAAGCTTTCTTT.